The 32 T cell receptor beta chains below come from one sample, sequenced in a study of blood T cell repertoires in COVID-19. Method: immunoSEQ multiplex PCR; TCRdb's copy keeps in-frame clones and lacks some. The table includes some 150,000 clones, less than 80% detected once. The specimen sequenced was peripheral blood. The receptors derive from a woman of 80 years or more with active or convalescent COVID-19.

V usage is TRBV6-5 and J usage is TRBJ2-7; a possible D gene is TRBD1 (6 bases). Germline V lookup: CDR1 MNHEY, CDR2 SVGAGI. V lost 5 bases, J lost 3 bases, and 17 bases lay in between. The CDR3 runs to 15 residues. The CDR3 nucleotides are TGTGCCAGCAGTACTGGGGGCAGGCCTAGCTACGAGCAGTACTTC. As protein: CASSTGGRPSYEQYF.

The chain carries TRBV16 and TRBJ1-5, with D possibly matching TRBD1 (6 bases). Trimming took 2 bases from V and 9 from J, leaving 11 bases between them. Germline V lookup: CDR1 KGHSY, CDR2 FQNENV. This CDR3 comprises 13 residues. The CDR3 nucleotides read TGTGCCAGCAGCCAAGAAAGGGGGGGGCCCCAGCATTTT. Amino acids: CASSQERGGPQHF. Together with reference TRBV16 and TRBJ1-5, the CDR3 gives the full variable domain: GEEVAQTPKHLVRGEGQKAKLYCAPIKGHSYVFWYQQVLKNEFKFLISFQNENVFDETGMPKERFSAKCLPNSPCSLEIQATKLEDSAVYFCASSQERGGPQHFGDGTRLSIL.

V usage is TRBV28 and J usage is TRBJ1-2, with D possibly matching TRBD1 (6 bases). The germline CDR1 and CDR2 sequences are MDHEN and SYDVKM. This CDR3 comprises 15 residues. V was pared by 5 bases and J by 4 bases, with 17 bases between. CDR3 DNA sequence: TGTGCCAGCAGTCGACCGCCGGGACATTCCTATGGCTACACCTTC. This encodes CASSRPPGHSYGYTF.

J is TRBJ2-7 and V is TRBV2, with 15 bases matching TRBD2. The CDR3 length is 15 residues. The germline gives CDR1 SNHLY, CDR2 FYNNEI. The V and J ends lost 5 bases and 6 bases, in that order; junction bases with no gene match: 5. CDR3 coding DNA: TGTGCCAGCAGTCAGATGGGACTAGCGGGAGGCGAGCAGTACTTC. Protein product: CASSQMGLAGGEQYF. Variable domain in full (rest from reference TRBV2 and TRBJ2-7): EPEVTQTPSHQVTQMGQEVILRCVPISNHLYFYWYRQILGQKVEFLVSFYNNEISEKSEIFDDQFSVERPDGSNFTLKIRSTKLEDSAMYFCASSQMGLAGGEQYFGPGTRLTVT.

This chain joins TRBV7-8 and TRBJ1-6, with TRBD1 identical over 7 bases. Germline values: CDR1 SGHVS, CDR2 FQNEAQ. The CDR3 covers 15 residues. The trim removed 1 base at V and 9 bases at J, leaving 6 bases unmatched. CDR3 loop: CASSLVGQVASPLHF. CDR3 sequence (DNA): TGTGCCAGCAGCTTAGTCGGACAGGTAGCTTCACCCCTCCACTTT.

V usage is TRBV15 and J usage is TRBJ2-3, with a weak D call TRBD2 (7 bases). The CDR3 consists of 17 residues. Looked up from germline, CDR1 is LNHNV and CDR2 is YYDKDF (reference sequence). Between the trimmed V and J ends, which lost 1 base and 0 bases, there was a span of 14 bases. The CDR3 protein is CATSRVGGGTSTDTQYF. In DNA, the CDR3 is TGTGCCACCAGCAGAGTGGGGGGGGGCACTAGCACAGATACGCAGTATTTT.

The chain links TRBV4-1 to TRBJ2-4; 7 bases align to TRBD1. The length of the CDR3 is 14 residues. With V trimmed by 3 bases and J by 5 bases, 4 bases remained unmatched. Germline CDR1 MGHRA, CDR2 YSYEKL. CDR3 coding DNA: TGCGCCAGCAGCCAGACAGGGCCTGAAAACATTCAGTACTTC. This translates into CASSQTGPENIQYF.

The chain has TRBV6-4 and TRBJ2-3; D possibly corresponds to TRBD2 (6 bases). V lost 9 bases to trimming and J lost 4 bases, with 14 bases between them. Germline CDR1 MRHNA, CDR2 SNTAGT. This CDR3 is built from 13 residues. The CDR3 DNA is TGTGCCAGTCCTAGCGTGAGGGCAGATACGCAGTATTTT. It encodes CASPSVRADTQYF.

The sample holds one count of this clone. The rearrangement joins TRBV28 to TRBJ1-4; D is ambiguous. The CDR3 is made up of 11 amino acids. Trimming took off 6 bases at V and 7 bases at J, with 6 bases between the two ends. In germline, CDR1 is MDHEN, CDR2 SYDVKM. The CDR3: CASSIAEKLFF. Written as DNA, the CDR3 is TGTGCCAGCAGCATAGCTGAAAAACTGTTTTTT.

V and J are TRBV19 and TRBJ1-4, with D possibly being TRBD1 (6 bases). CDR3 length equals 15 residues. V lost 9 bases and J lost 2, with 16 bases in between. Per germline, CDR1 LNHDA and CDR2 SQIVND (reference sequence). For the CDR3, the DNA is TGTGCCAGCAGACAGGATTTTTCGACTAATGAAAAACTGTTTTTT. This codes for CASRQDFSTNEKLFF.

This chain joins TRBV7-9 and TRBJ2-7; tentatively, D is TRBD1 (5 bases). CDR3 length equals 12 residues. Germline V lookup: CDR1 SEHNR, CDR2 FQNEAQ (reference sequence). Trimming pared 6 bases from V and 3 bases from J, leaving 9 bases between. In DNA form, the CDR3 reads TGTGCCAGCAGTCGACAGAGCTACGAGCAGTACTTC. This encodes CASSRQSYEQYF.

This chain uses TRBV11-2 with TRBJ1-6; 8 bases fit TRBD1. The CDR3 covers 14 residues. The V gene's germline CDR1 is SGHAT and CDR2 FQNNGV. The V and J ends lost 1 base and 7 bases, in that order; junction bases with no gene match: 0. The CDR3 spells CASSLGQGNSPLHF. In nucleotides, the CDR3 is TGTGCCAGCAGCTTAGGACAGGGGAATTCACCCCTCCACTTT.

The gene calls are TRBV7-2 and TRBJ2-3, with TRBD2 matching over 11 bases. The V gene's germline CDR1 is SGHTA and CDR2 FQGNSA. V was pared by 2 bases and J by 5 bases, with 9 bases of the junction left unmatched. The CDR3 loop spans 17 amino acids. CDR3: CASSLPNSGGVQDTQYF. For the CDR3, the DNA is TGTGCCAGCAGCTTACCAAATAGCGGGGGGGTTCAAGATACGCAGTATTTT.

The chain recombines TRBV6-5 with TRBJ1-5; the match to TRBD1 covers 7 bases. This CDR3 contains 14 residues. Germline loops: CDR1 MNHEY, CDR2 SVGAGI. J lost 4 bases, V lost 5 bases, and 5 bases had no gene match. CDR3 nucleotides: TGTGCCAGCAGTCGACCGGGACAGAATCAGCCCCAGCATTTT. As protein: CASSRPGQNQPQHF.

The CDR3 region has the DNA TGTGCCACCAGCAGCTTTTCGCAGGAAGAGCAGTTCTTC. It yields the protein CATSSFSQEEQFF. The chain is built from TRBV15 and TRBJ2-1; D is uncertain. The CDR3 covers 13 residues. Trimming stripped 3 bases from V and 10 bases from J, with 13 bases between. Germline V gene sequence: CDR1 LNHNV, CDR2 YYDKDF (reference sequence).

The chain links TRBV18 to TRBJ1-1, with 7 bases aligning to TRBD1. With 1 base clipped from V and 1 base from J, the junction kept 3 bases outside the gene matches. This CDR3 has 15 amino acids. Germline values: CDR1 KGHSH, CDR2 LQKENI. In nucleotides, the CDR3 is TGTGCCAGCTCACCACGGCAGGGGGAGAACACTGAAGCTTTCTTT. Amino acids: CASSPRQGENTEAFF.

This chain joins TRBV6-5 and TRBJ2-7; 10 nucleotides line up with TRBD2. J was trimmed by 4 bases and V by 8 bases; bases with no gene match: 5. This CDR3 contains 13 residues. Per germline, CDR1 MNHEY and CDR2 SVGAGI. The CDR3 here is CASVSSGGYEQYF. As DNA, the CDR3 is TGTGCCAGCGTCTCTAGCGGGGGTTACGAGCAGTACTTC.

V usage is TRBV5-1 and J usage is TRBJ1-2, with unresolved D. V was cut by 1 base and J by 1 base, with 5 bases left in between. CDR3 length: 13 amino acids. From germline, CDR1 is SGHRS and CDR2 YFSETQ. The DNA for the CDR3 is TGCGCCAGCAGCTTGACTGATAACTATGGCTACACCTTC. Translation: CASSLTDNYGYTF.

The rearrangement uses TRBV28 and TRBJ1-3; possibly TRBD1 for D (5 bases). V shed 5 bases and J shed 1 base, with 12 bases lying between them. This CDR3 spans 15 amino acids. CDR1 and CDR2 from the germline V gene are MDHEN and SYDVKM. The CDR3 reads CASSVQAWSGNTIYF. The CDR3 coding sequence is TGTGCCAGCAGTGTACAGGCTTGGTCTGGAAACACCATATATTTT.

The chain joins TRBV7-9 to TRBJ2-2; maybe TRBD1 (5 bases). Per the germline V gene, CDR1 is SEHNR and CDR2 is FQNEAQ (reference sequence). The CDR3 consists of 14 residues. V was shortened by 1 base and J by 4 bases, with 7 bases between the two germline ends. The CDR3 DNA follows: TGTGCCAGCAGCTTAGTGACAGCCACCGGGGAGCTGTTTTTT. This encodes CASSLVTATGELFF.

The rearrangement uses TRBV4-1 and TRBJ1-2; no firm D call. Per germline, CDR1 MGHRA and CDR2 YSYEKL. The CDR3 runs to 14 residues. Trimming shortened V by 0 bases and J by 8 bases, and 13 bases separated the two germline ends. The DNA for the CDR3 is TGCGCCAGCAGCCAAGACGAGTCCTTGCGAGGCTACACCTTC. Amino acids: CASSQDESLRGYTF.

The rearrangement uses TRBV6-5 and TRBJ2-7, with D tentatively TRBD1 (6 bases). The CDR3 covers 13 residues. V shed 4 bases and J shed 4 bases, with 11 bases lying between them. Germline values: CDR1 MNHEY, CDR2 SVGAGI. Here the CDR3 DNA reads TGTGCCAGCAGTTCGGACAGACGGTACGAGCAGTACTTC. Its protein is CASSSDRRYEQYF.

V usage is TRBV6-5 and J usage is TRBJ1-2, with D possibly being TRBD1 (5 bases). V was cut by 0 bases and J by 10 bases, with 15 bases left in between. The V gene's germline CDR1 is MNHEY and CDR2 SVGAGI. The CDR3 has 14 amino acids. DNA of the CDR3: TGTGCCAGCAGTTACTCAGGACACCGGGGGAACTACACCTTC. It yields the protein CASSYSGHRGNYTF.

A few counts support this clone. The chain carries TRBV2 and TRBJ1-2; D gene uncertain. This CDR3 has 12 amino acids. The germline gives CDR1 SNHLY, CDR2 FYNNEI. The V end lost 11 bases, the J end lost 5 bases, and 15 bases lay between the germline ends. CDR3 protein: CASQPDTYGYTF. The CDR3 DNA follows: TGTGCCTCCCAACCCGACACGTATGGCTACACCTTC.

The V and J genes are TRBV2 and TRBJ2-7, with 14 positions matching TRBD2. V lost 10 bases to trimming and J lost 0 bases; unmatched junction nucleotides: 14. Germline V CDR1 and CDR2: SNHLY, FYNNEI. The CDR3 totals 18 residues. CDR3 bases: TGTGCCACCGGACTAGCGGGGGGATCGAATTTTAGCTCCTACGAGCAGTACTTC. Translation: CATGLAGGSNFSSYEQYF. Full variable domain (rest looked up from reference TRBV2 and TRBJ2-7): EPEVTQTPSHQVTQMGQEVILRCVPISNHLYFYWYRQILGQKVEFLVSFYNNEISEKSEIFDDQFSVERPDGSNFTLKIRSTKLEDSAMYFCATGLAGGSNFSSYEQYFGPGTRLTVT.

The V call is TRBV30, the J call TRBJ2-2, with D tentatively TRBD2 (6 bases). This CDR3 is built from 13 residues. Germline V CDR1 and CDR2: GTSNPN, SVGIG (reference sequence). Trimming cost V 1 base and J 6 bases, with 9 bases left between them. The DNA of the CDR3 is TGTGCCTGGAGTGGCTCTAGCGCCGGGGAGCTGTTTTTT. Protein sequence: CAWSGSSAGELFF.

The J gene is TRBJ2-7, the V gene TRBV5-8, with 10 bases that match TRBD1. The CDR3 extends over 14 amino acids. V trimming: 0 bases; J trimming: 5 bases; junction bases outside the gene matches: 2. Per germline, CDR1 SGHTS and CDR2 YDEGEE. The CDR3 DNA reads as TGTGCCAGCAGCTTGGAAGGACAGGGGGACGAGCAGTACTTC. This translates into CASSLEGQGDEQYF.

The rearrangement links TRBV29-1 to TRBJ2-3, with a tentative D call TRBD2 (6 bases). The V end was cut by 3 bases, the J end by 4 bases, with 8 bases between. This CDR3 spans 12 amino acids. Germline V gene sequence: CDR1 SQVTM, CDR2 ANQGSEA. Here the CDR3 reads CSVDTSSDTQYF. The DNA of the CDR3 is TGCAGCGTTGATACTAGCTCAGATACGCAGTATTTT.

This clone was counted at least ten times. The gene calls are TRBV30 and TRBJ2-3, with 11 bases fitting TRBD2. This CDR3 is 14 amino acids long. Trimming at V came to 2 bases and at J to 3 bases, leaving 1 base not matched to a gene. Germline V lookup: CDR1 GTSNPN, CDR2 SVGIG (reference sequence). The CDR3 bases are TGTGCCTGGAGTAGGACTAGCGGGACAGATACGCAGTATTTT. Translation: CAWSRTSGTDTQYF.

CDR3 sequence reads: CASGLALGGSNQPQHF. The CDR3, as DNA: TGTGCTAGTGGTTTGGCCCTTGGCGGGAGCAATCAGCCCCAGCATTTT. The chain employs TRBV12-5 and TRBJ1-5, with no clear D. Germline CDR1 LGHNT, CDR2 FRNRAP. CDR3 length: 16 amino acids. Trimming stripped 1 base from V and 1 base from J, with 11 bases between.

V usage is TRBV6-5 and J usage is TRBJ1-5, with D possibly being TRBD1 (5 bases). The CDR3 is made up of 14 amino acids. From germline, CDR1 is MNHEY and CDR2 SVGAGI. Trimming pared 6 bases from V and 3 bases from J, leaving 12 bases between. The CDR3 bases are TGTGCCAGCAGGAAAGACAGTCTCAATCAGCCCCAGCATTTT. Translated, it gives CASRKDSLNQPQHF.

This chain joins TRBV4-1 and TRBJ2-7; D remains ambiguous. The CDR3 loop spans 15 amino acids. Trimming removed 0 bases at V and 5 bases at J, with 14 bases between. Looked up from germline, CDR1 is MGHRA and CDR2 is YSYEKL. The CDR3 DNA sequence: TGCGCCAGCAGCCAAGAGCAGACACTGGGCGACGAGCAGTACTTC. It specifies CASSQEQTLGDEQYF.